This T cell receptor beta chain was sequenced during a study of blood T cell repertoires in COVID-19. About the study: COVID-19 samples from acute and convalescent phases originated in the United States, Italy and Spain. From T cells, B-cell-depleted T cells, or PBMCs came the material, which was cDNA or gDNA.

The germline gives CDR1 SEHNR, CDR2 FQNEAQ (reference sequence). Losses at the gene ends were 5 bases for V and 4 bases for J; bases not matched to a gene: 10. The CDR3 consists of 16 residues. TCRdb keeps only in-frame clones here, not all; method: immunoSEQ multiplex PCR. The data hold over 200,000 clones, with about 80% observed a single time. The TCR was taken from a middle-aged man with active or convalescent COVID-19. V gene TRBV7-9 combines with J gene TRBJ2-2; 7 positions agree with TRBD1. Sequencing used peripheral blood. The CDR3 region has the DNA TGTGCCAGCAGCACACAAAGGGGGCTCGGCACCGGGGAGCTGTTTTTT. Translating it yields CASSTQRGLGTGELFF.